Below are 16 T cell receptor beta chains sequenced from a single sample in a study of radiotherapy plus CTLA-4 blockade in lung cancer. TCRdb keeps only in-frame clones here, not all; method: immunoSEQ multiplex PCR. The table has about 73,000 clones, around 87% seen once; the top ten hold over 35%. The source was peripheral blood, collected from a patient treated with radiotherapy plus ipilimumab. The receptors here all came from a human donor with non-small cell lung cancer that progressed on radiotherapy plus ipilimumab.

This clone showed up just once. The CDR3 loop is CASTTGTGSEKLFF. In DNA, the CDR3 is TGCGCCAGCACCACCGGGACAGGGTCTGAAAAACTGTTTTTT. The chain combines TRBV5-1 with TRBJ1-4, with 9 bases matching TRBD1. The CDR3 loop spans 14 amino acids. With 6 bases clipped from V and 7 bases from J, the junction kept 7 bases outside the gene matches. Per germline, CDR1 SGHRS and CDR2 YFSETQ.

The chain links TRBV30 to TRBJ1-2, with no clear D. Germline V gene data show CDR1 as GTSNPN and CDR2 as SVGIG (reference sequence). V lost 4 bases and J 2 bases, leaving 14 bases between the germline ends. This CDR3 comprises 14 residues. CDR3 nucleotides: TGTGCCTGGACCTCAGGCACCAACAACTATGGCTACACCTTC. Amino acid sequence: CAWTSGTNNYGYTF.

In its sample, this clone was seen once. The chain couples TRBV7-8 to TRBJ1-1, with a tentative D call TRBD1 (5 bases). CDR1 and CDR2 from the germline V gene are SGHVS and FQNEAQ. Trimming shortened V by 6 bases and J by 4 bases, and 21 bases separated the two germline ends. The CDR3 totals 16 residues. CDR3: CASSLLSGGVGTEAFF. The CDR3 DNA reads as TGTGCCAGCAGTCTATTGTCGGGAGGGGTAGGCACTGAAGCTTTCTTT.

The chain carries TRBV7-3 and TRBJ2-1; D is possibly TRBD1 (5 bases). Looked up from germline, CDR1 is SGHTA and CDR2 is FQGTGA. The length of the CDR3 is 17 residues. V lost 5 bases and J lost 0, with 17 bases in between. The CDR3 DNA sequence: TGTGCCAGCAGCAAAGATGGGGCTTCGCGCTCCTACAATGAGCAGTTCTTC. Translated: CASSKDGASRSYNEQFF. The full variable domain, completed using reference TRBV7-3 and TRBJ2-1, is GAGVSQTPSNKVTEKGKYVELRCDPISGHTALYWYRQSLGQGPEFLIYFQGTGAADDSGLPNDRFFAVRPEGSVSTLKIQRTERGDSAVYLCASSKDGASRSYNEQFFGPGTRLTVL.

The CDR3 loop reads CASTPGATNYGYTF. CDR3 nucleotides: TGTGCCAGCACCCCGGGCGCCACTAACTATGGCTACACCTTC. This sequence joins TRBV28 and TRBJ1-2; D is undetermined. Germline values: CDR1 MDHEN, CDR2 SYDVKM. This CDR3 is built from 14 residues. Between the trimmed V and J ends, which lost 7 bases and 0 bases, there was a span of 12 bases.

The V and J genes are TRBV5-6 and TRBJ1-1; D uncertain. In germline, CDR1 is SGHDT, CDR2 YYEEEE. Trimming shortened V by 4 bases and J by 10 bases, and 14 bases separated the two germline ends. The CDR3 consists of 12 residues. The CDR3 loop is CASSSLLAGAFF. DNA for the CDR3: TGTGCCAGCAGCAGCCTACTAGCGGGAGCTTTCTTT.

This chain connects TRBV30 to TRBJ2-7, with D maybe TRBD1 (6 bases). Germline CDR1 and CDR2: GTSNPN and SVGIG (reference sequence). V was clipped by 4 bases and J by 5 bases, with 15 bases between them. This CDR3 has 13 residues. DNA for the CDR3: TGTGCCTGGATGGGCCTCAGGGACAACGAGCAGTACTTC. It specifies CAWMGLRDNEQYF.

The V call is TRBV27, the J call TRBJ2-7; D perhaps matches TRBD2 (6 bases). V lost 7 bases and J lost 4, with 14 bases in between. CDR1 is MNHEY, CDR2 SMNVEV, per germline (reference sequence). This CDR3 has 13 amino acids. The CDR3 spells CASTRTTPYEQYF. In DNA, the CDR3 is TGTGCCAGCACCCGGACTACCCCATACGAGCAGTACTTC.

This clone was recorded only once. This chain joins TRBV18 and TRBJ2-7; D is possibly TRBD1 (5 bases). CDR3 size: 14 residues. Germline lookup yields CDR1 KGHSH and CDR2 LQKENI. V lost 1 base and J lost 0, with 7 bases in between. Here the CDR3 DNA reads TGTGCCAGCTCACCACAACAGGCCTCCTACGAGCAGTACTTC. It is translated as CASSPQQASYEQYF.

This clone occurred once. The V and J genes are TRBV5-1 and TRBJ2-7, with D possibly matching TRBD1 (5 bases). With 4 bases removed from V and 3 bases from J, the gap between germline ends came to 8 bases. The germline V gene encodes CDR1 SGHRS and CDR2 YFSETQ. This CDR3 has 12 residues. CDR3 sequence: CASSPRDYEQYF. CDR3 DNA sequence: TGCGCCAGCAGCCCCAGGGACTACGAGCAGTACTTC.

In DNA, the CDR3 is TGTGCCAGCAGCGCCCCTGGCACAGATACGCAGTATTTT. It yields the protein CASSAPGTDTQYF. The V and J genes are TRBV9 and TRBJ2-3; D gene uncertain. Looked up from germline, CDR1 is SGDLS and CDR2 is YYNGEE. V lost 3 bases, J lost 1 base, and 6 bases lay in between. The CDR3 consists of 13 residues.

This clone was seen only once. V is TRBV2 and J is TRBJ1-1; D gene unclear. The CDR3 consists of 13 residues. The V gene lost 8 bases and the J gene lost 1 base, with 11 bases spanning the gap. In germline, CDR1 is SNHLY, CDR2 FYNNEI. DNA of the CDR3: TGTGCCAGCTCCCGTGACCCGAACACTGAAGCTTTCTTT. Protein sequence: CASSRDPNTEAFF.

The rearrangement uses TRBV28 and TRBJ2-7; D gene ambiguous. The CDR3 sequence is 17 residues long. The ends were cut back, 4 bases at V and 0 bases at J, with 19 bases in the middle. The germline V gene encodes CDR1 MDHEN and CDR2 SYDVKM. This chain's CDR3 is CASSSDLGLRSSYEQYF. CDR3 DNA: TGTGCCAGCAGTTCTGACCTGGGCCTGAGGAGCTCCTACGAGCAGTACTTC.

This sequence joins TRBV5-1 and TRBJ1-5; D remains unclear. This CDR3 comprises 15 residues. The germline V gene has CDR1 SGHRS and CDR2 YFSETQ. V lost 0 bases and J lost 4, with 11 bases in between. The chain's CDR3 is CASSLGPAGNQPQHF. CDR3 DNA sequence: TGCGCCAGCAGCTTGGGCCCCGCTGGGAATCAGCCCCAGCATTTT.

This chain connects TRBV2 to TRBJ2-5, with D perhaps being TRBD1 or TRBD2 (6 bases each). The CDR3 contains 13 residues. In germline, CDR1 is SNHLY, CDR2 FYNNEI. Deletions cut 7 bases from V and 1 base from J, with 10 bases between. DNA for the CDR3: TGTGCCAGCATTAGGGGGGCCCAAGAGACCCAGTACTTC. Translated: CASIRGAQETQYF.

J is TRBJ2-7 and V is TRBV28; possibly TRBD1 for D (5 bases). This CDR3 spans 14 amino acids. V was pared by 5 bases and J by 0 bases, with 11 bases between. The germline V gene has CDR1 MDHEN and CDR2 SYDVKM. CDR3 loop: CASSPTTVSYEQYV. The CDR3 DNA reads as TGTGCCAGCAGTCCCACGACAGTCTCCTACGAGCAGTACGTC.